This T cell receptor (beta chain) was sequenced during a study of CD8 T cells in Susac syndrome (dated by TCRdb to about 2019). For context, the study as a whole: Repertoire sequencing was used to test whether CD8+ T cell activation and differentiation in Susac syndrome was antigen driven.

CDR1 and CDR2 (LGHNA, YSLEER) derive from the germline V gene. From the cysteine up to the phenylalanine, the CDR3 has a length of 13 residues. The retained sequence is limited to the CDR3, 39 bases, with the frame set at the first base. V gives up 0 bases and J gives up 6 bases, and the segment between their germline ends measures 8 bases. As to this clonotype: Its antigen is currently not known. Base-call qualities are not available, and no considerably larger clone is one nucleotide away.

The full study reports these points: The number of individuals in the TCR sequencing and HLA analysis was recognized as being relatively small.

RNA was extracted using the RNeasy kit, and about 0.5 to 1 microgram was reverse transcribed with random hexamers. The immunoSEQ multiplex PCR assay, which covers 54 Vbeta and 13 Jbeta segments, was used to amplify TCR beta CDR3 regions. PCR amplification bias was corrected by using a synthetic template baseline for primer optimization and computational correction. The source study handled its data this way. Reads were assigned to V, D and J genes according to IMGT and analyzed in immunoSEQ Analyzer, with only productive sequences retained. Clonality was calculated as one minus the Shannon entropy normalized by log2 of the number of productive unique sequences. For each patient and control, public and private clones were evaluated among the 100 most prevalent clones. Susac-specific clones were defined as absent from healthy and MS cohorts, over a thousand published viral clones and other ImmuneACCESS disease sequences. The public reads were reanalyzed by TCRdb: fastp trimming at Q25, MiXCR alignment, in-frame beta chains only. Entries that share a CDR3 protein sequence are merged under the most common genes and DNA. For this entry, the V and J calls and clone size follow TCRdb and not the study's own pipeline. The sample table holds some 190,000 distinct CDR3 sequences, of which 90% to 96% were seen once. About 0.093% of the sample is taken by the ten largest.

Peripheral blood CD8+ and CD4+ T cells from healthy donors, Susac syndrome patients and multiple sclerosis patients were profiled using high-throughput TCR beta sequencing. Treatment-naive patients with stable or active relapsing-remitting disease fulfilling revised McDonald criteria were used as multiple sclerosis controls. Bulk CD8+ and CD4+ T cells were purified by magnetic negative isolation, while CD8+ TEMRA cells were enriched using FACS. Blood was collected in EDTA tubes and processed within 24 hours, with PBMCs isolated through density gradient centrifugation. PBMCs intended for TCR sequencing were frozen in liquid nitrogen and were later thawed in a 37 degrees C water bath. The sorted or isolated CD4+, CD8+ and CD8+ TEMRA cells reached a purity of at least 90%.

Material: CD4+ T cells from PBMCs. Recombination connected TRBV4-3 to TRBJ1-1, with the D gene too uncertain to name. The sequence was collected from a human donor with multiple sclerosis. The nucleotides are TGCGCCAGCAGCCAAGATGCGGAATCTGAAGCTTTCTTT. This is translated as CASSQDAESEAFF.